This TCR beta chain comes out of a study of blood T cells in healthy people across ages. Study findings and constraints: A strong correlation was found between TCR beta diversity and the percentage of naive T cells. With donor CMV status unknown, expanded clonotype changes were possibly confounded.

This clonotype has at least ten counts. Its specificity is not known. It was with a sample-barcoded 5' primer and a J-beta primer mix that a second PCR of about 6 to 12 cycles was run. TCRdb used MiXCR to reprocess the 5' RACE reads, holding one entry per CDR3 protein. The data show about 800,000 distinct CDR3 sequences, roughly 46% seen once. Sequencing was performed on blood. This TCR was sampled from a man older than 75 in good health.

CDR3 in DNA: TGCAGCGTTGAAGATCTTCCACAGGGTAATGGTGGCTACACCTTC. Translation: CSVEDLPQGNGGYTF. This chain links TRBV29-1 with TRBJ1-2, with D perhaps matching TRBD1 (6 bases). V was shortened by 0 bases and J by 7 bases, with 18 bases between the two germline ends. The germline V gene encodes CDR1 SQVTM and CDR2 ANQGSEA. The CDR3 is 15 amino acids.